The rows below give T cell receptor beta chains drawn from one sample of a study of T cells after yellow fever vaccination. TCRdb re-called the 5' RACE reads through MiXCR, storing one row per CDR3 protein. Of about 260,000 distinct CDR3 sequences in the sample, roughly 5.6% were seen once. Sequencing was performed on CD4+ T cells sorted from PBMCs, taken on the day of the yellow fever booster vaccination. The source of these receptors is a man aged 18 to 30 who received the YFV17D yellow fever vaccine. The CDR3 runs from the conserved cysteine through the conserved F or W. The D gene is left open where the match is weak. The size of a clone is reported for some rows only, either as once, few or many, or as a class for expanded clones.

d_call j_call v_call clone_size cdr3_aa cdr3_nt
TRBD1 TRBJ2-3 TRBV24-1 few CATSDTRDRGGTDTQYF TGTGCCACCAGTGATACCCGGGACAGGGGTGGGACAGATACGCAGTATTTT
. TRBJ2-1 TRBV20-1 . CSASKYDEQFF TGCAGTGCTAGCAAGTACGATGAGCAGTTCTTC
TRBD1 TRBJ2-2 TRBV27 . CASSLRGGYGTGELFF TGTGCCAGCAGTTTACGAGGGGGCTACGGCACCGGGGAGCTGTTTTTT
. TRBJ1-5 TRBV20-1 few CSASGGRYNQPQHF TGCAGTGCTAGTGGTGGGCGGTACAATCAGCCCCAGCATTTT
. TRBJ2-1 TRBV11-2 many CASLAGVRGDEQFF TGTGCCAGCCTCGCGGGCGTCAGGGGCGATGAGCAGTTCTTC
. TRBJ2-1 TRBV12-3/TRBV12-4 . CASSLPGMPYNEQFF TGTGCCAGCAGTTTGCCGGGGATGCCTTACAATGAGCAGTTCTTC
. TRBJ1-5 TRBV12-3/TRBV12-4 many CASSFSGFNQPQHF TGTGCCAGCAGTTTCTCGGGGTTCAATCAGCCCCAGCATTTT
. TRBJ1-1 TRBV6-5 . CASESGGAEVTEAFF TGTGCCAGCGAATCGGGAGGGGCGGAGGTCACTGAAGCTTTCTTT
. TRBJ2-6 TRBV4-3 many CASSQDVSAGANVLTF TGCGCCAGCAGCCAAGATGTCTCCGCTGGGGCCAACGTCCTGACTTTC
TRBD1 TRBJ1-1 TRBV4-2 few CASSQLGQGTAEAFF TGTGCCAGCAGCCAACTGGGACAGGGTACGGCTGAAGCTTTCTTT
. TRBJ1-3 TRBV5-1 few CASSSDLSGNTIYF TGCGCCAGCAGCTCGGACCTCTCCGGAAACACCATATATTTT
TRBD1 TRBJ1-6 TRBV5-1 . CASSEGQVGSPLHF TGCGCCAGCAGCGAGGGACAGGTGGGGAGTCCCCTCCACTTT
TRBD1 TRBJ1-5 TRBV12-3/TRBV12-4 many CASRTLGGTVNQPQHF TGTGCCAGCAGGACGTTGGGTGGGACAGTCAATCAGCCCCAGCATTTT
TRBD1 TRBJ1-5 TRBV18 many CASSPRTNRGGWPQHF TGTGCCAGCTCACCACGAACCAACAGGGGTGGGTGGCCCCAGCATTTT
. TRBJ1-6 TRBV7-2 few CASRGLDGSPLHF TGTGCCAGCAGGGGACTTGACGGTTCACCCCTCCACTTT